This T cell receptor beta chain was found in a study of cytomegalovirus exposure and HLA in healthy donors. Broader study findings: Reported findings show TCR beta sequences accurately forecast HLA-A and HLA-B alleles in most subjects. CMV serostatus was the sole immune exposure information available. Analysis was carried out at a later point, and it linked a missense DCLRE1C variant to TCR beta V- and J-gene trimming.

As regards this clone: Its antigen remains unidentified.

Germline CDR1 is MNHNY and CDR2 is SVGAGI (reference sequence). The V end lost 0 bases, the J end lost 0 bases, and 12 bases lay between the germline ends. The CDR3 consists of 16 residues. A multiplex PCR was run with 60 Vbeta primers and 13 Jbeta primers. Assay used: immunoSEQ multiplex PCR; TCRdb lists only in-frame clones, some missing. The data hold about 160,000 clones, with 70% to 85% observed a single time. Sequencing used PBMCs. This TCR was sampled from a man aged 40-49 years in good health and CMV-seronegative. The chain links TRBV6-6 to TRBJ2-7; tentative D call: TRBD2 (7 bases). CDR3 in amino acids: CASSYSGGASSYEQYF. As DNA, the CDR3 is TGTGCCAGCAGTTACTCGGGGGGGGCCAGCTCCTACGAGCAGTACTTC.